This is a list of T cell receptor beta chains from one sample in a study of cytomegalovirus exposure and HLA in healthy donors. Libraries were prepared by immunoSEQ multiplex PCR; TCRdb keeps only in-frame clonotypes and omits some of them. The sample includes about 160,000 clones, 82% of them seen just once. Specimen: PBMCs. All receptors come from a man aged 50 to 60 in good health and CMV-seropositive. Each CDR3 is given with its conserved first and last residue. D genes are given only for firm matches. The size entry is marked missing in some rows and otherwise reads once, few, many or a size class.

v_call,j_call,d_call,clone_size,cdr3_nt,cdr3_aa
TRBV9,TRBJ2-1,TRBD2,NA,TGTGCCAGCAGCGCTCAGTTAGCGGGGGGGCCCGGTGAGCAGTTCTTC,CASSAQLAGGPGEQFF
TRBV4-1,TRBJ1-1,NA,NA,TGCGCCAGCAGCCAAGAAAGCCGGTGGGAGGGGAACACTGAAGCTTTCTTT,CASSQESRWEGNTEAFF
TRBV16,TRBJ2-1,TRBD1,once,TGTGCCAGCAACAGGGGATACAATGAGCAGTTCTTC,CASNRGYNEQFF
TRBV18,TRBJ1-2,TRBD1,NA,TGTGCCAGCTCACCAGGGACAGACTATGGCTACACCTTC,CASSPGTDYGYTF
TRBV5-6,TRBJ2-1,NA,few,TGTGCCAGCAGCTTGGATAACAGCTACAATGAGCAGTTCTTC,CASSLDNSYNEQFF
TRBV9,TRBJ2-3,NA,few,TGTGCCAGCAGCGTAGCTTGGAGGACTTCAGATACGCAGTATTTT,CASSVAWRTSDTQYF
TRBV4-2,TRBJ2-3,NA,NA,TGTGCCAGCAGCCAAGACGGAGAGGTGACAGATACGCAGTATTTT,CASSQDGEVTDTQYF
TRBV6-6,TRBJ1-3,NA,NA,TGTGCCAGCAGCACCAGGAACTCTGGAAACACCATATATTTT,CASSTRNSGNTIYF
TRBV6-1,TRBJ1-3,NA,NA,TGTGCCAGCAGTGAAGTCGACGGGGTAGGAAACACCATATATTTT,CASSEVDGVGNTIYF
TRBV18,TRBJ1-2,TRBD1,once,TGTGCCAGCTCACCAGAATCGACAGGGGACGGCTACACCTTC,CASSPESTGDGYTF
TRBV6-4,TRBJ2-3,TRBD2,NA,TGTGCCAGCAGTCAGACTAGCGGGGTTTCTACGCAGTATTTT,CASSQTSGVSTQYF
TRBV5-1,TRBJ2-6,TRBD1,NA,TGCGCCAGCAGCCTCGGGACAGGCTGGTCTGGGGCCAACGTCCTGACTTTC,CASSLGTGWSGANVLTF
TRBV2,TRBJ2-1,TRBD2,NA,TGTGCCAGCAGTCTACTAGCGGGGGTCGGTGAGCAGTTCTTC,CASSLLAGVGEQFF
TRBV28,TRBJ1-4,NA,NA,TGTGCCAGCATCCCGGCCGGGGCAACTAATGAAAAACTGTTTTTT,CASIPAGATNEKLFF
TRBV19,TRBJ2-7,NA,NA,TGTGCCAGTAGTAAGGACACCCACTCCTACGAGCAGTACTTC,CASSKDTHSYEQYF
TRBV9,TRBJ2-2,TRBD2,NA,TGTGCCAGCAGCGTAGTGGGACTAGCAACTGCCGGGGAGCTGTTTTTT,CASSVVGLATAGELFF
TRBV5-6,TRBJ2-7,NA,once,TGTGCCAGCAGCTCCCCCGTCGGGACTGGGGAGCAGTACTTC,CASSSPVGTGEQYF
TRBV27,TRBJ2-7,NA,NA,TGTGCCAGCAGTTTAGTGGGGACATCCTACGAGCAGTACTTC,CASSLVGTSYEQYF
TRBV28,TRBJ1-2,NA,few,TGTGCCAGCAGTTCCCCTCTTCGGTATGGCTACACCTTC,CASSSPLRYGYTF
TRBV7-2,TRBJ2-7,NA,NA,TGTGCCAGCAGCCCGGGGGTCTCCTACGAGCAGTACTTC,CASSPGVSYEQYF
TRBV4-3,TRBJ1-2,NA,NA,TGCGCCAGCAGCCAAGGGAGACAGATCGGCTATGGCTACACCTTC,CASSQGRQIGYGYTF
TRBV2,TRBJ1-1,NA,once,TGTGCCAGCAGTGATGAGGACAGACTTGGGACTGAAGCTTTCTTT,CASSDEDRLGTEAFF
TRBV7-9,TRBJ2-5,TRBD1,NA,TGTGCCAGCAGCCTGTGGGACAGCCGAGGTGAGACCCAGTACTTC,CASSLWDSRGETQYF
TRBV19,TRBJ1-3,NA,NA,TGTGCCAGTAGTATGTTACAGGGAAACTCTGGAAACACCATATATTTT,CASSMLQGNSGNTIYF
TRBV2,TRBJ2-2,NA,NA,TGTACCAGCAGCGCGAATTTAGGAGGGGCAGGATCCGGGGAGCTGTTTTTT,CTSSANLGGAGSGELFF
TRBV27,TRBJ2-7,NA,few,TGTGCCAGCAGTTTTAGCTCAGGGGACCCCTACGAGCAGTACTTC,CASSFSSGDPYEQYF
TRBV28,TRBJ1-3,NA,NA,TGTGCCAGCAGACCGGGACTGAGCTCTGGAAACACCATATATTTT,CASRPGLSSGNTIYF
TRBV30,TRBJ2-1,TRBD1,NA,TGTGCCTGGAGTTTTTTAGACAGGGTTTTGAATGAGCAGTTCTTC,CAWSFLDRVLNEQFF
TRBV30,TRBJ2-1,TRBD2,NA,TGTGCCTGGAGTATAGGACTAGCGGGGAACAATGAGCAGTTCTTC,CAWSIGLAGNNEQFF